The T cell receptor (beta chain) under discussion was sequenced for a study of control samples from healthy donors and cancer patients. Germline CDR1 LGHDT, CDR2 YNNKEL (reference sequence). The CDR3 loop spans 17 amino acids. Losses at the gene ends were 4 bases for V and 5 bases for J; bases not matched to a gene: 9. Some clones are missing from TCRdb's copy, which holds only in-frame ones; the method was immunoSEQ multiplex PCR. The repertoire includes 100,000 to 150,000 clones, about 92% of them detected once, and 2% to 2.5% sits in the top ten. Specimen: blood. The chain uses TRBV3-1 (or the pseudogene TRBV3-2) and TRBJ2-5; 14 bases line up with TRBD2. The source is a woman aged 50 to 65 in good health. CDR3 sequence: CASSPQTSGGGVETQYF. CDR3 in DNA: TGTGCCAGCAGCCCACAGACTAGCGGGGGGGGTGTGGAGACCCAGTACTTC.